The T cell receptor (beta chain) described here comes from a study of cytomegalovirus exposure and HLA in healthy donors. PCR involved 60 Vbeta and 13 Jbeta primers. Produced via immunoSEQ multiplex PCR; TCRdb's table is partial and in-frame only. The table shows roughly 130,000 clones, with 83% occurring only once. General study points: In a later analysis, HLA-associated beta chains showed higher expansion and lower generation probabilities than comparable chains. The study carried out a later analysis of TCR beta sequences. It associated roughly 17,000 of them with specific HLA alleles at a false discovery rate of 0.05. The authors listed 180 or so TCR beta chains as cytomegalovirus-associated.

With respect to this clone: What it recognizes is unknown.

V was cut by 7 bases and J by 7 bases, with 10 bases left in between. This CDR3 has 11 residues. CDR1 and CDR2 (germline): MNHNS, SASEGT. The sequence derives from a girl aged 2 to 9 in good health and CMV-seronegative. Sequencing input: PBMCs. This sequence joins TRBV6-1 and TRBJ1-2; no clear D gene. CDR3 DNA: TGTGCCAGCATATCGTGGCCTGGCTACACCTTC. It encodes CASISWPGYTF.